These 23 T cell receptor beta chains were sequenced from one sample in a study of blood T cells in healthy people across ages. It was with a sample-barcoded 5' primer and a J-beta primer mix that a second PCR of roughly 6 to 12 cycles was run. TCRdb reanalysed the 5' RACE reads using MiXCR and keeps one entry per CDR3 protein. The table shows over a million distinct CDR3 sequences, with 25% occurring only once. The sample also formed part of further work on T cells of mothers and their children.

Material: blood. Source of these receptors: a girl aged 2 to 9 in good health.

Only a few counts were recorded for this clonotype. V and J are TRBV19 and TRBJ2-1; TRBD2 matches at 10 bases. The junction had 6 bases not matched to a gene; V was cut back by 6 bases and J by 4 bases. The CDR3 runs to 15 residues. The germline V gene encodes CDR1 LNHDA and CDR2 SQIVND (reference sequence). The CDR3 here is CASSSKRGGYNEQFF. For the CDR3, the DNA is TGTGCCAGTAGCTCGAAGCGGGGGGGTTACAATGAGCAGTTCTTC.

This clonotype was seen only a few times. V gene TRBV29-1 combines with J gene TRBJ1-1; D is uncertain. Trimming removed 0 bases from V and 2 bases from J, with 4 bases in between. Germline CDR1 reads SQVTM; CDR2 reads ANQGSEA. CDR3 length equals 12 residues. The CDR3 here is CSVEDGNTEAFF. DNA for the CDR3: TGCAGCGTTGAAGACGGTAACACTGAAGCTTTCTTT.

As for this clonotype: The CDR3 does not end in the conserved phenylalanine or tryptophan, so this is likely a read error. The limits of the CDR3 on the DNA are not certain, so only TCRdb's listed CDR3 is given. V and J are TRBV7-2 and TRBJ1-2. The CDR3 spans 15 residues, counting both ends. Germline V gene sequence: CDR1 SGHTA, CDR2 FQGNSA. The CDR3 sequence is CASSLGSDPSYGHTI.

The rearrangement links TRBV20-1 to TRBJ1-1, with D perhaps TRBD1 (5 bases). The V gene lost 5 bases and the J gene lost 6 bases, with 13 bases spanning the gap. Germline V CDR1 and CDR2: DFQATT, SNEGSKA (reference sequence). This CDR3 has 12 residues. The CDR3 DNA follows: TGCAGTGCTGGGGCAATGACTTCTGAAGCTTTCTTT. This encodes CSAGAMTSEAFF.

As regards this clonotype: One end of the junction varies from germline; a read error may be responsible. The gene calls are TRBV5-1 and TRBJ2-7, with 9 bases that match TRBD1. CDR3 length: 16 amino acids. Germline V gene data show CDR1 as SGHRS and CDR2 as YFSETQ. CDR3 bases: TGCGCCAGCAGCTTGGGAAAGGGACAGGGTCGGTACGAGCTGTACTTC. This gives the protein CASSLGKGQGRYELYF.

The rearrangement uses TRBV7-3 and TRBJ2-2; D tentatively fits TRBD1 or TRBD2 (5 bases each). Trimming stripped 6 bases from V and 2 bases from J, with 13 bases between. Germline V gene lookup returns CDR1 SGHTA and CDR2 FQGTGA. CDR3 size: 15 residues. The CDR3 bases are TGTGCCAGCAGACGGGGACCGGTTAACACCGGGGAGCTGTTTTTT. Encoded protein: CASRRGPVNTGELFF.

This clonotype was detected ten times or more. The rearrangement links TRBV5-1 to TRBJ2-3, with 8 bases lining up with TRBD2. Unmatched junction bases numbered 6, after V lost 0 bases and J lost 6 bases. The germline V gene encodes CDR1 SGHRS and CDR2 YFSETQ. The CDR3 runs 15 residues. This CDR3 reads CASSLGLAREDTQYF. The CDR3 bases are TGCGCCAGCAGCTTGGGACTAGCGAGGGAGGATACGCAGTATTTT.

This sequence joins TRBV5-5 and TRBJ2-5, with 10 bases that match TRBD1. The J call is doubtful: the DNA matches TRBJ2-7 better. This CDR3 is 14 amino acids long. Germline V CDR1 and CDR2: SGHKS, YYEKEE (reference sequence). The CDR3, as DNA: TGTGCCAGCAGCTGGGACAGGGGTGCGTTCGAGCAGTACTTC. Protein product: CASSWDRGAFEQYF.

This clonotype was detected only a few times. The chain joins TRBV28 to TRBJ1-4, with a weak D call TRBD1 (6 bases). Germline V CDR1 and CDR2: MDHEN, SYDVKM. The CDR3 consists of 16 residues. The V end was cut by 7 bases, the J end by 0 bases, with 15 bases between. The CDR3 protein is CASKAGAYATNEKLFF. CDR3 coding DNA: TGTGCCAGCAAGGCAGGGGCCTATGCAACTAATGAAAAACTGTTTTTT.

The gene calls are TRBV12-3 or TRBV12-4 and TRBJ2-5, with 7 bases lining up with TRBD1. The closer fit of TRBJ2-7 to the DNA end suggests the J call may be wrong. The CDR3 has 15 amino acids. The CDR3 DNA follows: TGTGCCAGCAGCCCCAGACAGGGCGGATGGGACGAGCAGTACTTC. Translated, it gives CASSPRQGGWDEQYF.

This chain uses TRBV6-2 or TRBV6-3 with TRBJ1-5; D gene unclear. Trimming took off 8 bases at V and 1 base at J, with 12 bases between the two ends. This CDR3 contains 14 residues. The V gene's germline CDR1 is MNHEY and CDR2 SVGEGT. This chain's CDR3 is CASSVLASNQPQHF. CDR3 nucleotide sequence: TGTGCCAGCTCGGTCCTTGCCAGCAATCAGCCCCAGCATTTT.

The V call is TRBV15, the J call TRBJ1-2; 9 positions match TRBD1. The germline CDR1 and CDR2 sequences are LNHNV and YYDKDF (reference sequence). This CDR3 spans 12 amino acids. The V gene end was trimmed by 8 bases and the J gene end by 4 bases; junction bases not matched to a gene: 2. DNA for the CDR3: TGTGCCACCTCGACAGGGGGCTATGGCTACACCTTC. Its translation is CATSTGGYGYTF. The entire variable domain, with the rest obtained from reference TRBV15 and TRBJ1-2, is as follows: DAMVIQNPRYQVTQFGKPVTLSCSQTLNHNVMYWYQQKSSQAPKLLFHYYDKDFNNEADTPDNFQSRRPNTSFCFLDIRSPGLGDTAMYLCATSTGGYGYTFGSGTRLTVV.

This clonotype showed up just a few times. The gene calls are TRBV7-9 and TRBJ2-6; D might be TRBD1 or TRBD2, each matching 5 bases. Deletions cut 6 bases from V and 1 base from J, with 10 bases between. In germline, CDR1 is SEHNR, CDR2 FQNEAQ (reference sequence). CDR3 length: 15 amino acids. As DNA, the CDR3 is TGTGCCAGCAGATCGGGACGGTCTGGGGCCAACGTCCTGACTTTC. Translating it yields CASRSGRSGANVLTF.

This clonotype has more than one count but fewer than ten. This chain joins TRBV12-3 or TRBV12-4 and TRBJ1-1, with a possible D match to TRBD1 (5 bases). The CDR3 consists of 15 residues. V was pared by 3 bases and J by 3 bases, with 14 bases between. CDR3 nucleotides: TGTGCCAGCAGTTTCGACAGCTATACACACACTGAAGCTTTCTTT. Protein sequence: CASSFDSYTHTEAFF.

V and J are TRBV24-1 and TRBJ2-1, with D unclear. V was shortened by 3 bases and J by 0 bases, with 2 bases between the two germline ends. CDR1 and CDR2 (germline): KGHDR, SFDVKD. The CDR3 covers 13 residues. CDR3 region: CATSDTSYNEQFF. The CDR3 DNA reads TGTGCCACCAGTGATACCTCCTACAATGAGCAGTTCTTC.

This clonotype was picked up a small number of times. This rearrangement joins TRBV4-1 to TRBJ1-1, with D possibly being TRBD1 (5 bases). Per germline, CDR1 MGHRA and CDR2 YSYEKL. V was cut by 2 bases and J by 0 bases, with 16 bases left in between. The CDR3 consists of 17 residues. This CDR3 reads CASSQPPGGLMNTEAFF. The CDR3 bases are TGCGCCAGCAGCCAACCACCTGGGGGATTGATGAACACTGAAGCTTTCTTT.

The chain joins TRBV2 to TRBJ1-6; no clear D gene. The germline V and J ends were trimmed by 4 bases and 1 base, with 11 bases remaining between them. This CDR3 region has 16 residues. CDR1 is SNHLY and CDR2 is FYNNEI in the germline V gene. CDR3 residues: CASSGIGESYNSPLHF. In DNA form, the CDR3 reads TGTGCCAGCAGTGGAATCGGGGAATCCTATAATTCACCCCTCCACTTT.

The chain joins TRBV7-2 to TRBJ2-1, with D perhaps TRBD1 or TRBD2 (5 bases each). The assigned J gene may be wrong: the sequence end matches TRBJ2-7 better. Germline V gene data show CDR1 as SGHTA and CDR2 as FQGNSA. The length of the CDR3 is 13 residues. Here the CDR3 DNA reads TGTGCCAGCAGCTTAGCTGGGGGAATCGAGCAGTACTTC. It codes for CASSLAGGIEQYF.

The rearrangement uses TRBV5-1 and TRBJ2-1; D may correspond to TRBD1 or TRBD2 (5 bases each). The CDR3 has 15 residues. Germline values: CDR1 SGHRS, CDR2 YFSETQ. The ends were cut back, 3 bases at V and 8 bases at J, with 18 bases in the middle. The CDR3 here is CASSYLGRVGDEQFF. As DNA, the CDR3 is TGCGCCAGCAGCTACCTAGGCAGGGTGGGGGATGAGCAGTTCTTC.

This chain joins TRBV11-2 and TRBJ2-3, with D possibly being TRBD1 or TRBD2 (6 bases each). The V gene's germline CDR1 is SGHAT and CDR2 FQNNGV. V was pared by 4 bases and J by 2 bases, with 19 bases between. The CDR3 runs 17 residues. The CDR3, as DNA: TGTGCCAGCAGCTCGGGAGTTTGGGGGCAAGTCACAGATACGCAGTATTTT. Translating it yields CASSSGVWGQVTDTQYF.

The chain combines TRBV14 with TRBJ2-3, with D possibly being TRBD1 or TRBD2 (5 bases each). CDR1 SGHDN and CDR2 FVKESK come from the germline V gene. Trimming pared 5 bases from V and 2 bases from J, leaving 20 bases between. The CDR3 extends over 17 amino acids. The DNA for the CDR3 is TGTGCCAGCAGCTTCGAGGGGCCTATGAGTTACACAGATACGCAGTATTTT. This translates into CASSFEGPMSYTDTQYF. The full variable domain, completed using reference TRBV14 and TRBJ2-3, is EAGVTQFPSHSVIEKGQTVTLRCDPISGHDNLYWYRRVMGKEIKFLLHFVKESKQDESGMPNNRFLAERTGGTYSTLKVQPAELEDSGVYFCASSFEGPMSYTDTQYFGPGTRLTVL.

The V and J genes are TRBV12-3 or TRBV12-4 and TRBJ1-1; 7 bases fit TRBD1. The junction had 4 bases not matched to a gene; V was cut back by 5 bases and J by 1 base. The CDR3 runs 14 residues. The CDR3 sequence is CASSTGETNTEAFF. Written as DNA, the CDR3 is TGTGCCAGCAGTACAGGGGAAACGAACACTGAAGCTTTCTTT.

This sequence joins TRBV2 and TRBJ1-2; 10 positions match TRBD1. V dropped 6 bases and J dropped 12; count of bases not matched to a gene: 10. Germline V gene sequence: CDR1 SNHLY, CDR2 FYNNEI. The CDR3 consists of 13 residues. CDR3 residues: CASSLGTGVGHTF. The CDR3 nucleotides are TGTGCCAGCAGCCTAGGGACAGGGGTCGGCCACACCTTC.